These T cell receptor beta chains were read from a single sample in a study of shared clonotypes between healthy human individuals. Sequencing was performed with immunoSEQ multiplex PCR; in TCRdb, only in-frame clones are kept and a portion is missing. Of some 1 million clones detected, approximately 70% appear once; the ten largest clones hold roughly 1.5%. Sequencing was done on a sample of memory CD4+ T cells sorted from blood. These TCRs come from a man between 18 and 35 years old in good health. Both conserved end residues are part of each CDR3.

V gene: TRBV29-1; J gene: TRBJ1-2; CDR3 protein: CSVAGAGGIYGYTF
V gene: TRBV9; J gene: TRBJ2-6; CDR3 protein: CASSAVGGGANVLTF
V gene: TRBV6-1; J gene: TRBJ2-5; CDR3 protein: CASNRKTVQETQYF
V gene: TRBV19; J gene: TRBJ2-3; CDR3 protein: CASSSGGAGTDTQYF
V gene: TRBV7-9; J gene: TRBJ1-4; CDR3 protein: CASSPGRGDEKLFF
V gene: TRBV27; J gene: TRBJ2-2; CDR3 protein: CASSLTRVNTGELFF
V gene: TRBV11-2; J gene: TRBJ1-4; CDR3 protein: CASSRRTAGNEKLFF
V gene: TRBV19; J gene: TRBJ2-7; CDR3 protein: CASSRQGLDEQYF
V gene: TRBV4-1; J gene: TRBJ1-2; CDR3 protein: CASSQVTTGAYGYTF
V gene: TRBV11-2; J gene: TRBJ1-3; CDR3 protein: CASSFLAGNIGNTIYF
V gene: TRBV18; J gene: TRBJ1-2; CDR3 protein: CASSPSEVEVNYGYTF
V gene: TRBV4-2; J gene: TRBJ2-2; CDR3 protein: CASSQTNTGELFF
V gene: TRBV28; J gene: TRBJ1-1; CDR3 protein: CASRAAGGTEAFF
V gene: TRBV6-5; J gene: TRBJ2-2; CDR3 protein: CASTLGVGELFF
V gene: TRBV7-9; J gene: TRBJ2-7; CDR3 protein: CASSAGLAGGSAYEQYF
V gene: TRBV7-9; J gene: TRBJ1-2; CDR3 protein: CASSQGSPYGYTF
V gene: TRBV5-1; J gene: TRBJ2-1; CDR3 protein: CASSLLSLAGAAEQFF
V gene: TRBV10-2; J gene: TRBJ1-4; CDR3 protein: CASSENSPATNEKLFF
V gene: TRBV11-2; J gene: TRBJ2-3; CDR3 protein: CASSAQLATDTQYF
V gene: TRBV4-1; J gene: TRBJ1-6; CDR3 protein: CASSQAGGRGIEVGSPLHF
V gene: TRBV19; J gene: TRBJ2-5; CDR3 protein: CASRGTEQETQYF
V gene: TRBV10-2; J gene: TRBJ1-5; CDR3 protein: CASRNAAVNQPQHF
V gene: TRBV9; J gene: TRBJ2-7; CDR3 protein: CASSYRLNYEQYF
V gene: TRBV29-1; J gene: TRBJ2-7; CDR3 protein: CSVEGITYEQYF
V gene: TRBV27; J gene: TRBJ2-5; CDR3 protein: CASSFAAQETQYF
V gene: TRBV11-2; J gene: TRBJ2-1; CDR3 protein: CASSTSWTGPSEQFF
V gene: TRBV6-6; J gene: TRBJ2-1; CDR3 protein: CASSWGQELIF
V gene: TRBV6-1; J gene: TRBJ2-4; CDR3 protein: CASSEAPYTASGWDIQYF